This T cell receptor beta chain is from a study of cytomegalovirus exposure and HLA in healthy donors. 60 Vbeta and 13 Jbeta primers were used in PCR. The method was immunoSEQ multiplex PCR; TCRdb's version includes in-frame clones alone and lacks a portion of them. The sample records more than 85,000 clones, approximately 80% being singletons. About this clone: Its antigen is as yet unknown.

Study-wide results and caveats: The study recorded around 160 TCR beta chains that were cytomegalovirus-associated. Later analysis indicated greater clonal expansion among HLA-associated TCR beta chains than among equally common other chains. Productive rates of about 90% or about 30% were seen for most TCR beta V segments in an earlier analysis. In a later analysis, CMV-associated beta chains were mostly HLA-associated, it appeared.

The length of the CDR3 is 20 residues. V shed 5 bases and J 6 bases; nucleotides not matched to a gene: 19. CDR1 is LGHNA, CDR2 YSLEER, per germline. This sequence was found in a female donor in good health and CMV-seronegative. V is TRBV4-3 and J is TRBJ2-1; 13 bases map to TRBD2. Input material: PBMCs. CDR3 DNA sequence: TGCGCCAGCAGCAAGTCCTCGGGACTAGCGGGATTAATGAGGGCCAATGAGCAGTTCTTC. Protein: CASSKSSGLAGLMRANEQFF.